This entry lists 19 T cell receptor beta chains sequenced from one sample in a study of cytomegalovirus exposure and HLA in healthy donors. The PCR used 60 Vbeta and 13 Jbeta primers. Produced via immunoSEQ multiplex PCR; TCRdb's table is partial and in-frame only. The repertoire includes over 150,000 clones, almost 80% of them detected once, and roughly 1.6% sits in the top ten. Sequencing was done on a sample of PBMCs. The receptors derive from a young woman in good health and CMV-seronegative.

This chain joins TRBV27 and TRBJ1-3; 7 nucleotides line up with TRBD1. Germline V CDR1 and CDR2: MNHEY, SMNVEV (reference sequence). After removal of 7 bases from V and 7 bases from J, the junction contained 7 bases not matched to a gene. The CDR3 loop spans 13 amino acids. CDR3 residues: CASTRAGGNTIYF. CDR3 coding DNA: TGTGCCAGCACCCGGGCAGGGGGGAACACCATATATTTT.

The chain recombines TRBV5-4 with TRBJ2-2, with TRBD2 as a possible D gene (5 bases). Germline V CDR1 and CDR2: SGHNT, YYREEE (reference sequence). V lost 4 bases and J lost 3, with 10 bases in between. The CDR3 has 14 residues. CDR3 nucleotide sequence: TGTGCCAGCAGCCACAAGAGGGACACCGGGGAGCTGTTTTTT. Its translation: CASSHKRDTGELFF.

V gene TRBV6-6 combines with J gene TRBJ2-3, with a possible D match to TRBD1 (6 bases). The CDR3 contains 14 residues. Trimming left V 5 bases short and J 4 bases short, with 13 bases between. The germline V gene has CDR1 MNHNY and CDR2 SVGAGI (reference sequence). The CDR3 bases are TGTGCCAGCAGTACCCGACAGGATTCAGATACGCAGTATTTT. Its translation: CASSTRQDSDTQYF.

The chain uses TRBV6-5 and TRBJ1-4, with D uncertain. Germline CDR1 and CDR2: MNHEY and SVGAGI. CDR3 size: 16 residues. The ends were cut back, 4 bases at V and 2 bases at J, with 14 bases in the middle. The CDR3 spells CASSLHGGQTNEKLFF. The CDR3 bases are TGTGCCAGCAGTTTACACGGAGGGCAGACTAATGAAAAACTGTTTTTT.

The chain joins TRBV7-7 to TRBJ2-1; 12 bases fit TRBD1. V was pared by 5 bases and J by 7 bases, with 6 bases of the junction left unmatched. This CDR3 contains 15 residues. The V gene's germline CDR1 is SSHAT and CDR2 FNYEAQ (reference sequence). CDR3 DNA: TGTGCCAGCAGCCCCGGGACAGGGGGCCGAAATGAGCAGTTCTTC. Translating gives CASSPGTGGRNEQFF.

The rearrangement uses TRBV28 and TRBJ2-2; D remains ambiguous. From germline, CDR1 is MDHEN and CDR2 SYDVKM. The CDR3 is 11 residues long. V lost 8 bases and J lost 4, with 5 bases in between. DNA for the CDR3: TGTGCCAGCGGGCTCACCGGGGAGCTGTTTTTT. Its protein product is CASGLTGELFF. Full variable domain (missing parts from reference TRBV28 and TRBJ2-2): DVKVTQSSRYLVKRTGEKVFLECVQDMDHENMFWYRQDPGLGLRLIYFSYDVKMKEKGDIPEGYSVSREKKERFSLILESASTNQTSMYLCASGLTGELFFGEGSRLTVL.

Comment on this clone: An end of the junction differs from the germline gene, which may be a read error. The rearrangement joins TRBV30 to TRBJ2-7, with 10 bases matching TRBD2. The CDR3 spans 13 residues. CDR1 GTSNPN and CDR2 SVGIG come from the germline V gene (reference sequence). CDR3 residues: CSWKGASGGEQYF. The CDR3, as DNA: TGTTCCTGGAAGGGGGCTAGCGGGGGCGAGCAGTACTTC.

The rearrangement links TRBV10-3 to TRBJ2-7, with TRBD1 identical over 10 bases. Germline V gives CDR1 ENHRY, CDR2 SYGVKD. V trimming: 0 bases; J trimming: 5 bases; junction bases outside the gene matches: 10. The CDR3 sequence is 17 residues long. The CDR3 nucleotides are TGTGCCATCAGTGAGTCGTCCCCGGGGACAGGGGAGAACGAGCAGTACTTC. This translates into CAISESSPGTGENEQYF.

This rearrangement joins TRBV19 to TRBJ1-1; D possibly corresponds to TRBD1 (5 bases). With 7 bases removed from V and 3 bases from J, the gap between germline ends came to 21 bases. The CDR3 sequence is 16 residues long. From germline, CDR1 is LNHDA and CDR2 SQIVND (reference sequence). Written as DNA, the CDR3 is TGTGCCAGTATTCCATCATCCCCACCCAGGGACACTGAAGCTTTCTTT. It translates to CASIPSSPPRDTEAFF.

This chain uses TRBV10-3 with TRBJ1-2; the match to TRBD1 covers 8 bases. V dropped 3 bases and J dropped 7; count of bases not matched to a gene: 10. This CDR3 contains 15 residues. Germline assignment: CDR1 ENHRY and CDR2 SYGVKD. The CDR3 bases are TGTGCCATCAGTGATTTTTTAGGGACAGGTGGTGGCTACACCTTC. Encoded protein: CAISDFLGTGGGYTF.

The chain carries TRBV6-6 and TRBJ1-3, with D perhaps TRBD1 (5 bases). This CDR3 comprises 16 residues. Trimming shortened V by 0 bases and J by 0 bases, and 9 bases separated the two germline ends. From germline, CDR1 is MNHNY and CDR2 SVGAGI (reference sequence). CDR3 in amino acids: CASSYSGPNSGNTIYF. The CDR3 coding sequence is TGTGCCAGCAGTTACTCGGGGCCGAACTCTGGAAACACCATATATTTT.

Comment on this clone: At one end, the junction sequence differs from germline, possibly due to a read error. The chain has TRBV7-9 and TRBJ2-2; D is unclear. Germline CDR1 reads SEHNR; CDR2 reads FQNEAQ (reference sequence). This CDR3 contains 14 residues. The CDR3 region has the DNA TGTGCCAGCAGCTTACTGGCAGTCACCAGGGAGCTGTTTTTT. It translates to CASSLLAVTRELFF.

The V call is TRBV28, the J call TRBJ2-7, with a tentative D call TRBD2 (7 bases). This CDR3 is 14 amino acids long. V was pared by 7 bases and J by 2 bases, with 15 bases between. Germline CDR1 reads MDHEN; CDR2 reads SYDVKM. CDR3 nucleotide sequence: TGTGCCAGCACCCTGGGCGGGGGCCCCTACGAGCAGTACTTC. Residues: CASTLGGGPYEQYF.

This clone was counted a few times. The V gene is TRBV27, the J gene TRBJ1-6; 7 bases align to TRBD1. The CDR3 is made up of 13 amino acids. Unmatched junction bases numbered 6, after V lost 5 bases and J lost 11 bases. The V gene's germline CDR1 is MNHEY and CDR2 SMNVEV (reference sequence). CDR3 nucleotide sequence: TGTGCCAGCAGTGGAGGGGGCCCTACACCCCTCCACTTT. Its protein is CASSGGGPTPLHF.

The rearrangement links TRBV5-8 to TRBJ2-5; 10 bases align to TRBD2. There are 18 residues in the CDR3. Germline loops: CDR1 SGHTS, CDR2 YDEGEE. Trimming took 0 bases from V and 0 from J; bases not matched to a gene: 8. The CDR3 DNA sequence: TGTGCCAGCAGCTTGGGATCTAGCGGGGGCCTGTACCAAGAGACCCAGTACTTC. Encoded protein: CASSLGSSGGLYQETQYF.

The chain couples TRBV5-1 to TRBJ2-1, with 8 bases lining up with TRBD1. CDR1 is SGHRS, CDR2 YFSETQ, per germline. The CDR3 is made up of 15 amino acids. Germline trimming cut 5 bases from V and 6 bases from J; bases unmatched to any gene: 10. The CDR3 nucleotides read TGCGCCAGCAGTTTCGGGACAGGTCCCTCCAATGAGCAGTTCTTC. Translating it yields CASSFGTGPSNEQFF.

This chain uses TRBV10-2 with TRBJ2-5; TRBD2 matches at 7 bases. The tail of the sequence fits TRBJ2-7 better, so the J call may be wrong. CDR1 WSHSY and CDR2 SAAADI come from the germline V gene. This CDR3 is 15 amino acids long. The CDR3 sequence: CASSVTRDYSYEQYF. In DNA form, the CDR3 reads TGCGCCAGCAGTGTCACCCGGGACTACTCCTACGAGCAGTACTTC.

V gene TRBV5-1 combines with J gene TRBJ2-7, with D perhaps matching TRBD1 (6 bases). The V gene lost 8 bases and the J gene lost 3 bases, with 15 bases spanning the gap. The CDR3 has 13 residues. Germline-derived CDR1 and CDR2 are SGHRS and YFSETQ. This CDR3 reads CASRTGKGYEQYF. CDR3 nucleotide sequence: TGCGCCAGTCGAACAGGGAAAGGCTACGAGCAGTACTTC.

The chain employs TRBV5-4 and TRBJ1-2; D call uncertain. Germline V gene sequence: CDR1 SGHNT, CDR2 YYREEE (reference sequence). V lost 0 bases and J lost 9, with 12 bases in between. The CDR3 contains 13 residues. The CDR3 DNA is TGTGCCAGCAGCTTGGGTCAGTCGGGAAGCTACACCTTC. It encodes CASSLGQSGSYTF. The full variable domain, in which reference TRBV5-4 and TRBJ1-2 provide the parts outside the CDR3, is ETGVTQSPTHLIKTRGQQVTLRCSSQSGHNTVSWYQQALGQGPQFIFQYYREEENGRGNFPPRFSGLQFPNYSSELNVNALELDDSALYLCASSLGQSGSYTFGSGTRLTVV.